Below, 25 T cell receptor beta chains from the same sample are listed, as sequenced in a study of CD8+ T cells in alopecia areata. It was cDNA, reverse transcribed from extracted RNA, that served as the sequencing template. Using immunoSEQ multiplex PCR, the repertoire was profiled, and TCRdb retains in-frame clones only, with some absent. Of fewer than 250,000 clones in the sample, 60% were seen once. Treatment: oral pan-JAK inhibitor, 5-10 mg twice daily. This specimen was CD4+ T cells sorted from blood, taken at week 24, from a patient treated with tofacitinib. These receptors were obtained from a human donor with alopecia areata.

The chain joins TRBV11-2 to TRBJ2-3, with a tentative D call TRBD2 (7 bases). The CDR3 spans 16 residues. The V end was cut by 1 base, the J end by 8 bases, with 19 bases between. From germline, CDR1 is SGHAT and CDR2 FQNNGV. CDR3 region: CASSLGPGGDTATQYF. The CDR3 nucleotides are TGTGCCAGCAGCTTAGGACCTGGGGGGGACACTGCTACGCAGTATTTT.

This rearrangement joins TRBV5-4 to TRBJ2-7; D call uncertain. The CDR3 sequence is 13 residues long. The germline V gene encodes CDR1 SGHNT and CDR2 YYREEE (reference sequence). V lost 0 bases and J lost 3, with 7 bases in between. The CDR3 DNA is TGTGCCAGCAGCTTGGCCGCAGGCTACGAGCAGTACTTC. Translation: CASSLAAGYEQYF. The whole variable domain, remainder taken from reference TRBV5-4 and TRBJ2-7, is ETGVTQSPTHLIKTRGQQVTLRCSSQSGHNTVSWYQQALGQGPQFIFQYYREEENGRGNFPPRFSGLQFPNYSSELNVNALELDDSALYLCASSLAAGYEQYFGPGTRLTVT.

The table lists this clone with a count of one. The chain links TRBV27 to TRBJ1-4, with D possibly matching TRBD1 (5 bases). The CDR3 totals 15 residues. V dropped 5 bases and J dropped 6 bases, with 16 bases sitting between them. Looked up from germline, CDR1 is MNHEY and CDR2 is SMNVEV (reference sequence). The CDR3 here is CASSPLVGVDEKLFF. In DNA, the CDR3 is TGTGCCAGCAGTCCCTTAGTGGGGGTAGATGAAAAACTGTTTTTT.

This chain uses TRBV7-3 with TRBJ1-2; D might be TRBD1 (6 bases). The CDR3 extends over 15 amino acids. Per germline, CDR1 SGHTA and CDR2 FQGTGA. V lost 3 bases, J lost 4 bases, and 15 bases lay in between. The CDR3 DNA reads TGTGCCAGCAGCTTCCCCGGGACAAGAGTCTATGGCTACACCTTC. Its protein is CASSFPGTRVYGYTF.

This chain joins TRBV6-5 and TRBJ1-1, with D maybe TRBD1 (6 bases). Germline CDR1 reads MNHEY; CDR2 reads SVGAGI. Trimming left V 7 bases short and J 1 base short, with 16 bases between. The CDR3 runs to 15 residues. The CDR3 nucleotides read TGTGCCAGCACCAAAAGGGAGGGACAGAACACTGAAGCTTTCTTT. This codes for CASTKREGQNTEAFF.

Points on this clone: Other DNA sequences in this specimen translate into the identical CDR3. The CDR3 here is CAWSRAPNTEAFF. The CDR3 coding sequence is TGTGCCTGGAGTAGGGCTCCGAACACTGAAGCTTTCTTT. This sequence joins TRBV30 and TRBJ1-1; D unresolved. This CDR3 is built from 13 residues. Germline V gives CDR1 GTSNPN, CDR2 SVGIG (reference sequence). V lost 2 bases and J lost 1, with 8 bases in between. Together with reference TRBV30 and TRBJ1-1, the CDR3 gives the full variable domain: SQTIHQWPATLVQPVGSPLSLECTVEGTSNPNLYWYRQAAGRGLQLLFYSVGIGQISSEVPQNLSASRPQDRQFILSSKKLLLSDSGFYLCAWSRAPNTEAFFGQGTRLTVV.

V is TRBV7-2 and J is TRBJ2-5, with D maybe TRBD1 (6 bases). V lost 5 bases, J lost 1 base, and 14 bases lay in between. The length of the CDR3 is 15 residues. Germline CDR1 and CDR2: SGHTA and FQGNSA. The CDR3 is CASSRGQNIQETQYF. Written as DNA, the CDR3 is TGTGCCAGCAGCCGCGGACAGAATATCCAAGAGACCCAGTACTTC. Complete variable domain (other parts from reference TRBV7-2 and TRBJ2-5): GAGVSQSPSNKVTEKGKDVELRCDPISGHTALYWYRQSLGQGLEFLIYFQGNSAPDKSGLPSDRFSAERTGGSVSTLTIQRTQQEDSAVYLCASSRGQNIQETQYFGPGTRLLVL.

This clone has more than one count but fewer than ten. V is TRBV6-6 and J is TRBJ1-2; D not resolved. Germline CDR1 MNHNY, CDR2 SVGAGI (reference sequence). Trimming took off 5 bases at V and 8 bases at J, with 18 bases between the two ends. There are 14 residues in the CDR3. The CDR3 nucleotides are TGTGCCAGCAGTCTTATGGATCTCCGAGGGGGCTACACCTTC. Translation: CASSLMDLRGGYTF.

This clone was seen more than once but under ten times. The CDR3 sequence is CAWSVGEYQYF. The CDR3 nucleotides read TGTGCCTGGAGTGTAGGGGAATATCAGTATTTT. This chain links TRBV30 with TRBJ2-3, with a tentative D call TRBD1 (5 bases). CDR1 GTSNPN and CDR2 SVGIG come from the germline V gene (reference sequence). This CDR3 is built from 11 residues. The germline V and J ends were trimmed by 0 bases and 12 bases, with 10 bases remaining between them. The full variable domain, its missing parts supplied by reference TRBV30 and TRBJ2-3, is SQTIHQWPATLVQPVGSPLSLECTVEGTSNPNLYWYRQAAGRGLQLLFYSVGIGQISSEVPQNLSASRPQDRQFILSSKKLLLSDSGFYLCAWSVGEYQYFGPGTRLTVL.

The chain uses TRBV29-1 and TRBJ1-1, with a tentative D call TRBD1 (5 bases). Germline V CDR1 and CDR2: SQVTM, ANQGSEA. V gave up 8 bases and J gave up 5 bases, with 18 bases separating them. The CDR3 totals 13 residues. The CDR3 sequence: CSTGGALGTEAFF. DNA for the CDR3: TGCAGCACTGGGGGAGCTTTAGGGACTGAAGCTTTCTTT.

The rearrangement links TRBV30 to TRBJ1-5, with 7 bases identical to TRBD1. Germline CDR1 is GTSNPN and CDR2 is SVGIG (reference sequence). The CDR3 contains 13 residues. This CDR3 is CAVQGGGGQPQHF. The DNA of the CDR3 is TGTGCTGTGCAGGGGGGGGGCGGTCAGCCCCAGCATTTT. Complete variable domain (other parts from reference TRBV30 and TRBJ1-5): SQTIHQWPATLVQPVGSPLSLECTVEGTSNPNLYWYRQAAGRGLQLLFYSVGIGQISSEVPQNLSASRPQDRQFILSSKKLLLSDSGFYLCAVQGGGGQPQHFGDGTRLSIL.

This clone was seen only a few times. The chain joins TRBV19 to TRBJ1-5; no reliable D call. The V gene lost 7 bases and the J gene lost 3 bases, with 13 bases spanning the gap. The CDR3 has 14 amino acids. Per the germline V gene, CDR1 is LNHDA and CDR2 is SQIVND (reference sequence). The CDR3 DNA sequence: TGTGCCAGTAAAAAGGAGGAGTTCAATCAGCCCCAGCATTTT. It is translated as CASKKEEFNQPQHF.

This clone has just a few counts. The J gene is TRBJ2-5, the V gene TRBV29-1; a possible D gene is TRBD1 (6 bases). V lost 5 bases and J 4 bases, leaving 23 bases between the germline ends. The V gene's germline CDR1 is SQVTM and CDR2 ANQGSEA. The CDR3 runs 16 residues. As DNA, the CDR3 is TGCAGCGTTACCCTTCAACCAGGGGTTGGTCGAGAGACCCAGTACTTC. Translation: CSVTLQPGVGRETQYF.

The chain uses TRBV29-1 and TRBJ1-2; perhaps TRBD1 as D (5 bases). V dropped 1 base and J dropped 0 bases, with 6 bases sitting between them. CDR1 SQVTM and CDR2 ANQGSEA come from the germline V gene. This CDR3 region has 13 residues. The CDR3 sequence: CSVEGQPNYGYTF. The CDR3 coding sequence is TGCAGCGTTGAAGGACAGCCTAACTATGGCTACACCTTC.

This clone was detected only once. CDR3 sequence (DNA): TGCAGCGTTGTACCCGAGGCTAGCACAGATACGCAGTATTTT. Protein: CSVVPEASTDTQYF. V is TRBV29-1 and J is TRBJ2-3; D uncertain. The CDR3 is 14 amino acids. Germline V gene lookup returns CDR1 SQVTM and CDR2 ANQGSEA. Between the trimmed V and J ends, which lost 4 bases and 0 bases, there was a span of 11 bases.

The gene calls are TRBV29-1 and TRBJ1-2; D gene unclear. The CDR3 spans 13 residues. Germline CDR1 is SQVTM and CDR2 is ANQGSEA. V was pared by 4 bases and J by 2 bases, with 11 bases between. The CDR3 DNA reads as TGCAGCGTTGGAGACCCCGGAAACTATGGCTACACCTTC. Translated, it gives CSVGDPGNYGYTF.

This chain links TRBV30 with TRBJ1-6; tentatively, D is TRBD1 (5 bases). The CDR3 has 15 amino acids. V was pared by 5 bases and J by 7 bases, with 18 bases between. Germline CDR1 is GTSNPN and CDR2 is SVGIG (reference sequence). DNA for the CDR3: TGTGCCTGGTGCGAGTCGGGCAGGGTGAATTCACCCCTCCACTTT. It yields the protein CAWCESGRVNSPLHF.

The table lists this clone with a count of one. The J gene is TRBJ2-4, the V gene TRBV25-1; D is unclear. The germline CDR1 and CDR2 sequences are MGHDK and SYGVNS. Trimming cost V 5 bases and J 10 bases, with 18 bases left between them. This CDR3 is built from 14 residues. The CDR3: CASSSETRRWIQYF. The CDR3 region has the DNA TGTGCCAGCAGTTCCGAGACCAGGCGGTGGATTCAGTACTTC.

The rearrangement links TRBV27 to TRBJ1-6; a weak D match, TRBD1 (5 bases). The V and J ends lost 8 bases and 10 bases respectively, with 18 bases between them. Germline CDR1 MNHEY, CDR2 SMNVEV (reference sequence). CDR3 size: 14 residues. The CDR3 DNA reads TGTGCCAGCCAAGAAGGATCAAGGGACTCACCCCTCCACTTT. Translating it yields CASQEGSRDSPLHF.

The rearrangement uses TRBV6-5 and TRBJ2-6; TRBD2 is a possible D gene (6 bases). Germline CDR1 is MNHEY and CDR2 is SVGAGI. The CDR3 is 15 amino acids. The germline V and J ends were trimmed by 6 bases and 0 bases, with 9 bases remaining between them. In nucleotides, the CDR3 is TGTGCCAGCAGGGGGGGATCCTCTGGGGCCAACGTCCTGACTTTC. Amino acid sequence: CASRGGSSGANVLTF.

In the case of this clone: Sequence at one end of the junction differs from germline and may be a read error. This sequence joins TRBV29-1 and TRBJ1-1; 8 bases align to TRBD1. CDR1 SQVTM and CDR2 ANQGSEA come from the germline V gene. This CDR3 has 11 residues. CDR3 region: CSVGQGTVAFF. Here the CDR3 DNA reads TGCAGCGTCGGACAGGGCACTGTAGCTTTCTTT.

This rearrangement joins TRBV7-2 to TRBJ2-2; D is perhaps TRBD1 (6 bases). This CDR3 contains 13 residues. The V end lost 11 bases, the J end lost 2 bases, and 12 bases lay between the germline ends. Looked up from germline, CDR1 is SGHTA and CDR2 is FQGNSA. The CDR3, as DNA: TGTGCCCAGCGGACAGACAACACCGGGGAGCTGTTTTTT. Amino acid sequence: CAQRTDNTGELFF.

The count of this clone is one. The chain employs TRBV2 and TRBJ2-6; 7 bases are a match to TRBD2. Trimming took 5 bases from V and 1 from J; bases not matched to a gene: 8. The CDR3 loop spans 17 amino acids. Germline CDR1 and CDR2: SNHLY and FYNNEI. Here the CDR3 reads CASSPYPGGSGANVLTF. CDR3 DNA: TGTGCCAGCAGTCCCTACCCGGGGGGTTCTGGGGCCAACGTCCTGACTTTC.

The V gene is TRBV15, the J gene TRBJ2-2; D gene uncertain. CDR3 length: 12 residues. The germline V gene encodes CDR1 LNHNV and CDR2 YYDKDF (reference sequence). V was cut by 7 bases and J by 3 bases, with 6 bases left in between. The CDR3 is CATTQDTGELFF. CDR3 coding DNA: TGTGCCACCACCCAGGACACCGGGGAGCTGTTTTTT.

The chain recombines TRBV29-1 with TRBJ1-1; D not certain. The CDR3 is made up of 12 amino acids. V gave up 5 bases and J gave up 5 bases, with 12 bases separating them. CDR1 SQVTM and CDR2 ANQGSEA come from the germline V gene. CDR3 sequence (DNA): TGCAGCGTTACGATGGGTGGTACTGAAGCTTTCTTT. Its translation is CSVTMGGTEAFF.